This T cell receptor beta chain was sequenced for a study of cytomegalovirus exposure and HLA in healthy donors. The donors were in the approximately 110-subject validation cohort; that cohort was separate from the roughly 680-subject first cohort. Libraries were prepared by immunoSEQ multiplex PCR; TCRdb keeps only in-frame clonotypes and omits some of them. In the table there are around 200,000 clones, about 81% of which are singletons. About this clone: Its matching antigen is unknown.

Study-wide results and caveats: One later analysis, an examination of the 90 to 150 validation repertoires, found that first-cohort TCR clusters tended to co-occur in them.

Germline trimming cut 3 bases from V and 5 bases from J; bases unmatched to any gene: 7. The CDR3 has 17 residues. In germline, CDR1 is SGDLS, CDR2 YYNGEE. This clonotype was obtained from a young woman in good health and CMV-seronegative. Material for sequencing was PBMCs. The chain couples TRBV9 to TRBJ2-3; 15 bases map to TRBD2. The CDR3 spells CASSALGTSGGKDTQYF. In nucleotides, the CDR3 is TGTGCCAGCAGCGCCCTCGGGACTAGCGGGGGGAAAGATACGCAGTATTTT.